The 24 T cell receptor beta chains below were found in one sample sequenced in a study of prognosis after radiotherapy for stage I lung cancer. Two rounds of multiplex PCR amplified TCR beta CDR3 from genomic DNA. TRBV and TRBJ genes each had their own specific primers in first-round PCR. TCRdb processed the multiplex PCR reads anew with MiXCR; each CDR3 protein has one entry. The sample records 15,000 to 20,000 distinct CDR3 sequences, 40% to 55% being singletons. The specimen was PBMCs, collected before or after stereotactic body radiation therapy (not recorded which). The receptors shown here come from a donor of 50 years or more with non-small cell lung cancer.

The rearrangement uses TRBV4-2 and TRBJ1-4; the D is unclear. CDR3 length equals 12 residues. V was trimmed by 4 bases and J by 7 bases, leaving 7 bases between them. The germline V gene has CDR1 LGHNA and CDR2 YNFKEQ. The CDR3 is CASSPLGEKLFF. In DNA, the CDR3 is TGTGCCAGCAGCCCACTCGGTGAAAAACTGTTTTTT.

Points on this clonotype: A far larger clone is a single base away, which makes a read error likely. This chain joins TRBV5-1 and TRBJ2-7, with D possibly matching TRBD1 (7 bases). The end of the DNA fits TRBJ2-1 better, so the J call may be wrong. The CDR3 runs 13 residues. Germline V lookup: CDR1 SGHRS, CDR2 YFSETQ. CDR3 DNA: TGCGCCAGCAGCCCCAGGGGGGCCGATGAGCAGTTCTTC. Amino acid sequence: CASSPRGADEQFF.

This clonotype occurred once. A read error may account for a junction end that differs from germline. This chain connects TRBV6-1 to TRBJ2-7, with 7 bases aligning to TRBD1. This CDR3 has 16 amino acids. Germline lookup yields CDR1 MNHNS and CDR2 SASEGT. The CDR3, as DNA: TGTGCCAGCAGTGAACCTCCGGTACAGGGGTCCGACGAGCATTACTTC. Its translation is CASSEPPVQGSDEHYF.

This clonotype has only a few counts. No conserved phenylalanine or tryptophan is present at the end of the CDR3, so a read error is the likely explanation. The chain recombines TRBV2 with TRBJ2-7, with TRBD2 matching 7 bases. Per germline, CDR1 SNHLY and CDR2 FYNNEI. J gave up 2 bases and V 7 bases, and 11 bases lay outside the gene matches. The CDR3 consists of 15 residues. The CDR3 region is CASIPRASGPYEQYS. CDR3 sequence (DNA): TGTGCCAGCATCCCCCGAGCTAGCGGTCCCTACGAGCAGTACTCC.

In its sample, this clonotype was seen many times. The chain employs TRBV6-4 and TRBJ1-6, with a possible D match to TRBD1 (5 bases). There are 14 residues in the CDR3. With 6 bases removed from V and 4 bases from J, the gap between germline ends came to 10 bases. The germline V gene encodes CDR1 MRHNA and CDR2 SNTAGT. The chain's CDR3 is CASSAGRYNSPLHF. CDR3 DNA: TGTGCCAGCAGCGCAGGGAGGTATAATTCACCCCTCCACTTT.

The CDR3 reads CASSQGGPSAYGYTF. CDR3 DNA: TGCGCCAGCAGCCAAGGGGGCCCCTCGGCGTATGGCTACACCTTC. J is TRBJ1-2 and V is TRBV4-1, with D possibly TRBD1 on 5 matching bases. The V gene lost 1 base and the J gene lost 5 bases, with 14 bases spanning the gap. Germline V gene data show CDR1 as MGHRA and CDR2 as YSYEKL. This CDR3 comprises 15 residues.

CDR3 protein: CASSLDQGEQFF. The CDR3 region has the DNA TGTGCCAGCAGTTTAGACCAGGGTGAGCAGTTCTTC. This chain links TRBV12-3 or TRBV12-4 with TRBJ2-1; TRBD1 is a possible D gene (5 bases). The CDR3 has 12 residues. V was clipped by 1 base and J by 9 bases, with 7 bases between them.

This clonotype occurred many times. The rearrangement joins TRBV11-2 to TRBJ1-1; TRBD1 matches 11 bases. With 5 bases clipped from V and 6 bases from J, the junction kept 11 bases outside the gene matches. The CDR3 sequence is 16 residues long. Looked up from germline, CDR1 is SGHAT and CDR2 is FQNNGV. CDR3 DNA sequence: TGTGCCAGCAGCCATGCCACGGGACAGGGGGACCCTGAAGCTTTCTTT. It specifies CASSHATGQGDPEAFF.

The gene calls are TRBV5-1 and TRBJ2-7; 7 bases map to TRBD1. Germline CDR1 reads SGHRS; CDR2 reads YFSETQ. This CDR3 contains 13 residues. The DNA for the CDR3 is TGCGCTATCAGCCAGACAGGGTACTACGAGCAGTACTTC. Its protein is CAISQTGYYEQYF.

A note on this clonotype: A much larger clone lies one base from this, so it may be a read error. The CDR3 spells CTSTLESSSTDTQYF. CDR3 coding DNA: TGTACCAGCACCCTGGAGTCTTCTAGCACAGATACGCAGTATTTT. This chain connects TRBV2 to TRBJ2-3; D is ambiguous. The CDR3 covers 15 residues. Germline CDR1 and CDR2: SNHLY and FYNNEI.

Note on this clonotype: A read error may produce the germline difference seen at one junction end. The V gene is TRBV30, the J gene TRBJ1-6; D perhaps matches TRBD1 (6 bases). The CDR3 length is 15 residues. CDR1 is GTSNPN, CDR2 SVGIG, per germline (reference sequence). CDR3 sequence (DNA): TGTGCCGGGAGTCACCGGGACATGGGAAATTCACCCCTCCACTTT. This sequence encodes CAGSHRDMGNSPLHF.

This clonotype was detected ten times or more. The V and J genes are TRBV7-9 and TRBJ2-7; D call uncertain. Germline CDR1 is SEHNR and CDR2 is FQNEAQ (reference sequence). The CDR3 has 12 residues. Deletions cut 5 bases from V and 6 bases from J, with 11 bases between. The CDR3 loop is CASSPRAGEQYF. CDR3 coding DNA: TGTGCCAGCAGCCCCCGGGCTGGCGAGCAGTACTTC. Together with reference TRBV7-9 and TRBJ2-7, the CDR3 gives the full variable domain: DTGVSQNPRHKITKRGQNVTFRCDPISEHNRLYWYRQTLGQGPEFLTYFQNEAQLEKSRLLSDRFSAERPKGSFSTLEIQRTEQGDSAMYLCASSPRAGEQYFGPGTRLTVT.

This clonotype has at least ten counts. The chain combines TRBV20-1 with TRBJ1-4; tentatively, D is TRBD1 (5 bases). CDR3 length equals 15 residues. The V gene's germline CDR1 is DFQATT and CDR2 SNEGSKA (reference sequence). The V and J ends lost 6 bases and 0 bases respectively, with 14 bases between them. CDR3 nucleotide sequence: TGCAGTGCCACGATCGACAGTGCAACTAATGAAAAACTGTTTTTT. This gives the protein CSATIDSATNEKLFF.

V usage is TRBV2 and J usage is TRBJ2-3; D uncertain. The CDR3 consists of 14 residues. Germline V gene data show CDR1 as SNHLY and CDR2 as FYNNEI. V was cut by 6 bases and J by 4 bases, with 14 bases left in between. CDR3 sequence (DNA): TGTGCCAGCAGCCTAGAAGGACCTCCAGATACGCAGTATTTT. This sequence encodes CASSLEGPPDTQYF. Supplemented by reference TRBV2 and TRBJ2-3, the full variable domain reads EPEVTQTPSHQVTQMGQEVILRCVPISNHLYFYWYRQILGQKVEFLVSFYNNEISEKSEIFDDQFSVERPDGSNFTLKIRSTKLEDSAMYFCASSLEGPPDTQYFGPGTRLTVL.

With regard to this clonotype: One base separates it from a far larger clone, so it is likely a read error. The chain carries TRBV6-4 and TRBJ1-6, with 8 positions matching TRBD1. The CDR3 has 16 amino acids. The V gene's germline CDR1 is MRHNA and CDR2 SNTAGT. The CDR3 here is CASSDTRTGMEVETFF. The DNA for the CDR3 is TGTGCCAGCAGTGACACCCGGACAGGGATGGAGGTCGAAACTTTCTTT.

In its sample, this clonotype ranks as medium-sized. V is TRBV12-3 or TRBV12-4 and J is TRBJ2-2, with D uncertain. V was clipped by 6 bases and J by 4 bases, with 15 bases between them. CDR3 size: 15 residues. CDR3 region: CASSPLTPGTGELFF. CDR3 coding DNA: TGTGCCAGCAGCCCTCTCACCCCGGGCACCGGGGAGCTGTTTTTT.

This clonotype was detected many times. The CDR3 reads CASSHEGSLAPDNEQFF. The CDR3 DNA reads as TGCGCCAGCAGTCACGAAGGTTCTCTAGCGCCGGACAATGAGCAGTTCTTC. The chain has TRBV4-1 and TRBJ2-1, with D maybe TRBD2 (6 bases). Between the trimmed V and J ends, which lost 6 bases and 5 bases, there was a span of 23 bases. The germline CDR1 and CDR2 sequences are MGHRA and YSYEKL. The CDR3 sequence is 17 residues long.

Many counts were recorded for this clonotype. V and J are TRBV5-4 and TRBJ2-7; 8 bases align to TRBD1. After removal of 4 bases from V and 6 bases from J, the junction contained 6 bases not matched to a gene. The length of the CDR3 is 13 residues. Germline values: CDR1 SGHNT, CDR2 YYREEE (reference sequence). The CDR3, as DNA: TGTGCCAGCAGCCACACAGGGGGGTTCGAGCAGTACTTC. It encodes CASSHTGGFEQYF.

Comments on this clonotype: This may be a read error, as it is one base from a much larger clone. This chain connects TRBV2 to TRBJ1-1; 9 nucleotides align to TRBD1. The germline V gene has CDR1 SNHLY and CDR2 FYNNEI. This CDR3 has 15 amino acids. Germline trimming cut 8 bases from V and 5 bases from J; bases unmatched to any gene: 12. For the CDR3, the DNA is TGTGCCAGCGGTGTTCACCCGGGACAGGGAACTGAAGCTTTCTTT. Translation: CASGVHPGQGTEAFF.

Of note for this clonotype: The junction departs from the called germline gene at one end, perhaps through a read error. The J gene is TRBJ2-1, the V gene TRBV6-5, with D maybe TRBD2 (6 bases). Germline assignment: CDR1 MNHEY and CDR2 SVGAGI. The CDR3 sequence is 19 residues long. CDR3 loop: CASSYPTGSGGFLYNDQFF. In DNA form, the CDR3 reads TGTGCCAGCAGTTACCCCACCGGGAGCGGTGGATTTCTCTACAATGATCAGTTCTTC.

This clonotype was counted at least ten times. The chain carries TRBV5-1 and TRBJ1-6; 7 nucleotides agree with TRBD1. V shed 4 bases and J 9 bases; nucleotides not matched to a gene: 10. This CDR3 region has 15 residues. Per germline, CDR1 SGHRS and CDR2 YFSETQ. DNA of the CDR3: TGCGCCAGCAGCCTAGACCGGCCAGGGGGTTCACCCCTCCACTTT. It yields the protein CASSLDRPGGSPLHF.

Many counts were recorded for this clonotype. The chain couples TRBV12-5 to TRBJ1-1; possible D gene TRBD1, 6 bases. The V end lost 5 bases, the J end lost 0 bases, and 13 bases lay between the germline ends. The germline CDR1 and CDR2 sequences are LGHNT and FRNRAP. The CDR3 spans 15 residues. The CDR3 sequence: CASGPGQMLNTEAFF. The CDR3 region has the DNA TGTGCTAGTGGTCCAGGACAGATGCTGAACACTGAAGCTTTCTTT.

As for this clonotype: Germline and junction disagree at one end, which may indicate a read error. V usage is TRBV15 and J usage is TRBJ2-1, with TRBD2 identical over 10 bases. The CDR3 covers 15 residues. CDR1 and CDR2 from the germline V gene are LNHNV and YYDKDF (reference sequence). The CDR3 is CATSNLAGAYNEQFF. CDR3 in DNA: TGCGCCACCAGCAATCTAGCGGGAGCCTACAATGAGCAGTTCTTC.

The chain combines TRBV7-9 with TRBJ1-2, with 7 bases that match TRBD1. CDR3 size: 15 residues. The V segment lost 5 bases and the J segment 8 bases; nucleotides outside the gene matches: 14. The germline CDR1 and CDR2 sequences are SEHNR and FQNEAQ (reference sequence). CDR3 nucleotide sequence: TGTGCCAGCAGCCCATTAGGGGGCGCGGTATCGGGCTACACCTTC. Translated: CASSPLGGAVSGYTF.